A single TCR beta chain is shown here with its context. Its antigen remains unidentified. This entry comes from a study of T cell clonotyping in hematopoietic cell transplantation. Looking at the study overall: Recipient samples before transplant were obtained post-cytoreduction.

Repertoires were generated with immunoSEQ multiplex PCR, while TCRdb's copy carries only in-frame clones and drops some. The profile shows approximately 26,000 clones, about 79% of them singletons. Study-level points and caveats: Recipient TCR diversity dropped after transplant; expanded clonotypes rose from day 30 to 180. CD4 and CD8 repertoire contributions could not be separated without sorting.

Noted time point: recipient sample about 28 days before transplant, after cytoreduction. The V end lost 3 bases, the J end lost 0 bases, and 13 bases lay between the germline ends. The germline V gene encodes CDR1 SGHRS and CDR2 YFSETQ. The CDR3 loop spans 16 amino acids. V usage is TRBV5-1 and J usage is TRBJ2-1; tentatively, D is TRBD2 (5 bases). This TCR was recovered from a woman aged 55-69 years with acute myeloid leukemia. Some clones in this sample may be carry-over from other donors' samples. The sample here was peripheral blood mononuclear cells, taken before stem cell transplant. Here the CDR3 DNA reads TGCGCCAGCAGCTCCGGACTCACCACCTCCTACAATGAGCAGTTCTTC. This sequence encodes CASSSGLTTSYNEQFF.